Reported below is one TCR beta chain. Source study methods: Nucleated cell number was recorded as an estimate derived from reference gene primer amplification. Profiling relied on immunoSEQ multiplex PCR, and the TCRdb table lists in-frame clones only, not all of them. The V and J calls and the clone size are those of that table, but D and trimming were determined from the DNA. The repertoire holds about 260,000 clones, with about 89% as singletons. V was pared by 5 bases and J by 0 bases, with 5 bases of the junction left unmatched. The CDR3 is 15 amino acids. Germline V gene lookup returns CDR1 SGHRS and CDR2 YFSETQ. These data belong to a study of blood T cell repertoires in COVID-19. Study-wide background: Samples came from the United States, Italy and Spain, spanning acute and convalescent COVID-19. T cells, B-cell-depleted T cells, or PBMCs supplied cDNA or gDNA.

The rearrangement links TRBV5-1 to TRBJ2-7, with 10 bases aligning to TRBD2. This TCR was sampled from a man aged 40-55 years who had recovered from COVID-19. Sequences were obtained from peripheral blood. The CDR3 bases are TGCGCCAGCAGGCTACTAGCGGGGAGCTCCTACGAGCAGTACTTC. It translates to CASRLLAGSSYEQYF.